The 10 T cell receptor beta chains below come from one sample, sequenced in a study of radiotherapy plus CTLA-4 blockade in lung cancer. Only in-frame clones appear in the TCRdb table, and some are missing; sequencing was by immunoSEQ multiplex PCR. The profile shows about 60,000 clones, less than 85% of them singletons. This sample comprised peripheral blood, obtained from a patient treated with radiotherapy plus ipilimumab. The source of these receptors is a human donor with non-small cell lung cancer who had a complete response to radiotherapy plus ipilimumab.

V usage is TRBV15 and J usage is TRBJ2-5, with TRBD2 matching over 13 bases. The V gene's germline CDR1 is LNHNV and CDR2 YYDKDF (reference sequence). The CDR3 extends over 16 amino acids. After removal of 3 bases from V and 5 bases from J, the junction contained 6 bases not matched to a gene. The CDR3 loop reads CATSSVLAGGPETQYF. The CDR3 DNA reads TGTGCCACCAGCAGTGTACTAGCGGGAGGGCCGGAGACCCAGTACTTC. The whole variable domain, filled in from reference TRBV15 and TRBJ2-5, reads DAMVIQNPRYQVTQFGKPVTLSCSQTLNHNVMYWYQQKSSQAPKLLFHYYDKDFNNEADTPDNFQSRRPNTSFCFLDIRSPGLGDTAMYLCATSSVLAGGPETQYFGPGTRLLVL.

In its sample, this clone was seen a few times. The rearrangement links TRBV10-2 to TRBJ1-5, with no clear D. V was shortened by 8 bases and J by 1 base, with 6 bases between the two germline ends. CDR3 length equals 12 residues. Germline CDR1 and CDR2: WSHSY and SAAADI. The CDR3: CASAPSNQPQHF. The CDR3 region has the DNA TGCGCCAGCGCGCCCAGCAATCAGCCCCAGCATTTT.

The CDR3 DNA sequence: TGTGCCAGCAGCTTTGACCAGGGAGGAGACACCATATATTTT. Amino acid sequence: CASSFDQGGDTIYF. The chain has TRBV7-2 and TRBJ1-3, with D tentatively TRBD1 (5 bases). V lost 3 bases, J lost 8 bases, and 14 bases lay in between. Germline V gives CDR1 SGHTA, CDR2 FQGNSA. There are 14 residues in the CDR3.

The count of this clone is one. This rearrangement joins TRBV9 to TRBJ2-1; D possibly corresponds to TRBD2 (7 bases). The CDR3 has 17 residues. V was cut by 3 bases and J by 1 base, with 17 bases left in between. In germline, CDR1 is SGDLS, CDR2 YYNGEE. The CDR3 bases are TGTGCCAGCAGCGCCCATGATGGGGGGGCTTCCTACAATGAGCAGTTCTTC. Residues: CASSAHDGGASYNEQFF.

The chain links TRBV6-5 to TRBJ1-2, with D maybe TRBD1 (6 bases). The CDR3 extends over 15 amino acids. The germline gives CDR1 MNHEY, CDR2 SVGAGI. V lost 5 bases, J lost 3 bases, and 16 bases lay in between. CDR3 amino acids: CASSPVGGAYYGYTF. For the CDR3, the DNA is TGTGCCAGCAGTCCGGTCGGGGGGGCGTACTATGGCTACACCTTC.

The rearrangement uses TRBV16 and TRBJ1-5; no definite D call. The CDR3 consists of 12 residues. Germline loops: CDR1 KGHSY, CDR2 FQNENV. The V end was cut by 6 bases, the J end by 9 bases, with 12 bases between. In nucleotides, the CDR3 is TGTGCCAGCAGTCGACCACGAGGGCCCCAGCATTTT. Translated: CASSRPRGPQHF.

This clone was picked up one time. The gene calls are TRBV6-5 and TRBJ2-7; 7 nucleotides align to TRBD2. Unmatched junction bases numbered 4, after V lost 2 bases and J lost 0 bases. This CDR3 spans 15 amino acids. Germline CDR1 MNHEY, CDR2 SVGAGI. The CDR3 DNA follows: TGTGCCAGCAGTTACAGGGGCGGGAGCTCCTACGAGCAGTACTTC. Translated: CASSYRGGSSYEQYF.

This rearrangement joins TRBV6-5 to TRBJ2-7; 7 nucleotides match TRBD1. Germline CDR1 is MNHEY and CDR2 is SVGAGI. Germline trimming cut 4 bases from V and 8 bases from J; bases unmatched to any gene: 5. CDR3 size: 12 residues. CDR3 nucleotide sequence: TGTGCCAGCAGTTTACAGGGGTTCCAGCAGTACTTC. It yields the protein CASSLQGFQQYF.

The V and J genes are TRBV28 and TRBJ1-2; 7 positions agree with TRBD1. V gave up 2 bases and J gave up 0 bases; unmatched junction bases: 6. Germline V gene sequence: CDR1 MDHEN, CDR2 SYDVKM. The CDR3 runs 16 residues. This CDR3 reads CASSLPGTAANYGYTF. The CDR3 bases are TGTGCCAGCAGTTTACCCGGGACAGCAGCTAACTATGGCTACACCTTC.

V usage is TRBV6-1 and J usage is TRBJ1-2; D call uncertain. This CDR3 comprises 13 residues. Trimming took 3 bases from V and 4 from J, leaving 9 bases between them. CDR1 MNHNS and CDR2 SASEGT come from the germline V gene. The CDR3: CASSERVIYGYTF. CDR3 nucleotide sequence: TGTGCCAGCAGTGAGAGGGTAATCTATGGCTACACCTTC.